This entry concerns a single T cell receptor (beta chain). CDR3 length: 16 residues. Germline CDR1 and CDR2: LGHNA and YSLEER. The V segment lost 0 bases and the J segment 3 bases; nucleotides outside the gene matches: 4. Self-reported history from a screening survey and questionnaire set each donor's cohort. TCRdb keeps only in-frame clones here, not all; method: immunoSEQ multiplex PCR. This table has 300,000 to 400,000 clones, approximately 91% appearing once. This record comes from a study of blood T cell repertoires in COVID-19. Study in general: Italy, Spain and the United States were the sources of the convalescent and acute COVID-19 samples.

What was sequenced was PBMCs or T cells enriched from blood (not recorded which). This TCR came from a woman younger than 45 who had been exposed to COVID-19. The chain has TRBV4-3 and TRBJ1-2, with TRBD1 matching over 10 bases. This CDR3 is CASSQDLGTGDYGYTF. The DNA for the CDR3 is TGCGCCAGCAGCCAAGATCTAGGGACAGGGGACTATGGCTACACCTTC.